The source of this T cell receptor beta chain is a study of blood T cell repertoires in COVID-19 (TCRdb year 2020). With regard to the full study: The collaborator samples originated in the United States, Italy and Spain and spanned the acute and convalescent phases of COVID-19. Nearly every sample came with metadata listing a de-identified subject ID, COVID-19 status, age in years and sex. The material from the prospective study consisted of cDNA or gDNA derived from T cells, B-cell-depleted T cells, or PBMCs. HLA class I and class II types, where available, came from metadata supplied by the sample provider rather than from assay-based typing. Subjects who had been exposed to COVID-19, were actively infected with it, or had recovered from it provided the deeply sampled blood TCRbeta repertoires that made up the dataset. The repertoires were released in a freely available public database intended as a resource for research on the immune response to SARS-CoV-2. Samples were obtained from the ongoing ImmuneRACE study (first 160 participants) and from 1,200 or so subjects provided by 6 global collaborators.

Counted from cysteine to phenylalanine, this CDR3 has 13 amino acids. Solely the CDR3 DNA is kept, with 39 bases framed from the first base. Trimmed from V: 9 bases; trimmed from J: 6 bases; junction bases lacking a gene match: 10. The germline V gene yields MNHEY for CDR1 and SVGAGI for CDR2. This clone was picked up a small number of times. Its target antigen remains unknown. Base qualities are not at hand, and no much larger clone is one base apart. The collaborating institutions used their own protocols to collect whole blood in K2EDTA tubes. For TCRbeta analysis, collaborators shipped samples as frozen whole blood, isolated PBMCs, or DNA extracted from either of those sample types. The immunoSEQ Assay, a bias-controlled multiplex PCR, was used to amplify TCRbeta CDR3 regions from genomic DNA. On the authors' methods: Nucleated cell counts per sample were estimated from amplification of reference gene primers within the assay. To quantify the absolute abundance of each unique TCRbeta CDR3 rearrangement, sequence reads were collapsed and filtered. For each sample, productive Simpson clonality was calculated as the square root of Simpson's diversity index across productive rearrangements. The table comes from immuneACCESS by way of TCRdb, which keeps in-frame sequences with V and J called. Part of the clones is missing from these tables; in studies checked, under half for an unresolved V gene and the rest for unknown reasons. V, J and clone size reflect that table, while D and trimming were determined from the DNA. In all, the sample holds 150,000 to 160,000 clones, and 70% to 85% of those were seen once. 25% to 35% of the sample rests with the top ten.

The research as a whole found: Clinical and demographic metadata were provided uncurated, with the amount varying by source and participant.

The rearrangement combines TRBV6-5 with TRBJ1-1; 7 of the junction bases match TRBD1. Material: peripheral blood. This TCR was sampled from a woman in her fifties or sixties with acute or convalescent COVID-19. CDR3 region: CASQQGSGAEAFF. The sequenced DNA is TGTGCCAGTCAACAGGGGTCGGGCGCTGAAGCTTTCTTT.